The rows below give T cell receptor beta chains drawn from one sample of a study of T-cell reconstitution after alpha-beta-depleted transplantation in children. TCRdb re-called the PCR reads through MiXCR, storing one row per CDR3 protein. The table records around 360,000 distinct CDR3 sequences, about 9.4% of them present only once. The sample here was PBMCs from the stem cell graft donor, taken from the stem cell graft. Receptor source: a human donor who donated a stem cell graft to a child with acute lymphoblastic leukemia. Each CDR3 is given with its conserved first and last residue. D genes are given only for firm matches. Size tells how often a clone was seen (once, few, many) or the class of an expanded clone, and some rows leave it out.

>TRBJ2-7|NA|TRBV4-2|once
CASSQDAQNYEQYF
TGTGCCAGCAGCCAAGATGCCCAGAACTACGAGCAGTACTTC
>TRBJ2-5|TRBD1|TRBV5-1|NA
CASSLQGAEETQYF
TGCGCCAGCAGCTTACAGGGGGCTGAGGAGACCCAGTACTTC
>TRBJ2-7|NA|TRBV9|many
CASSTRPSSYEQYF
TGTGCCAGCAGCACGCGCCCAAGCTCCTACGAGCAGTACTTC
>TRBJ2-3|TRBD2|TRBV11-2|few
CASSSAGTSGFRSDTQYF
TGTGCCAGCAGCTCGGCAGGGACTAGCGGTTTTAGGTCAGATACGCAGTATTTT
>TRBJ2-1|TRBD2|TRBV9|NA
CASSVMSSGDYNEQFF
TGTGCCAGCAGCGTAATGTCTAGCGGGGATTACAATGAGCAGTTCTTC
>TRBJ2-5|NA|TRBV5-1|few
CASSRRMVTGTRETQYF
TGCGCCAGCAGCCGTAGAATGGTGACAGGGACTAGGGAGACCCAGTACTTC
>TRBJ1-4|TRBD1|TRBV4-2|few
CASSQDLPGQGNEKLFF
TGTGCCAGCAGCCAAGATCTCCCGGGACAGGGGAATGAAAAACTGTTTTTT
>TRBJ2-7|TRBD1|TRBV15|few
CATSTGQGYEQYF
TGTGCCACCAGCACGGGACAGGGCTACGAGCAGTACTTC
>TRBJ2-5|TRBD1|TRBV2|NA
CANHRGPQETQYF
TGTGCCAACCACAGGGGACCTCAAGAGACCCAGTACTTC
>TRBJ2-7|NA|TRBV29-1|many
CSVETPPEQYF
TGCAGCGTTGAGACCCCCCCTGAGCAGTACTTC
>TRBJ1-1|TRBD1|TRBV11-2|few
CASSSFPGTGGADGTEAFF
TGTGCCAGCAGCTCGTTTCCCGGGACAGGGGGCGCGGATGGCACTGAAGCTTTCTTT
>TRBJ2-5|TRBD2|TRBV7-3|few
CASSPHGGGNGETQYF
TGTGCCAGCAGCCCCCACGGCGGGGGTAATGGGGAGACCCAGTACTTC
>TRBJ1-6|NA|TRBV7-2|NA
CASSPGGGNSPLHF
TGTGCCAGCAGCCCCGGCGGGGGGAATTCACCCCTCCACTTT
>TRBJ2-3|NA|TRBV12-3/TRBV12-4|NA
CASSLLVAPDTQYF
TGTGCCAGCAGCCTCCTAGTCGCTCCAGATACGCAGTATTTT
>TRBJ2-3|NA|TRBV29-1|many
CSVEAVSTDTQYF
TGCAGCGTTGAGGCAGTGAGCACAGATACGCAGTATTTT
>TRBJ2-3|NA|TRBV5-6|many
CASSGSLIHTDTQYF
TGTGCCAGCAGCGGGTCCCTTATACACACAGATACGCAGTATTTT
>TRBJ2-1|TRBD2|TRBV7-2|few
CASSLGGTSGSSEQFF
TGTGCCAGCAGCCTAGGAGGGACTAGCGGGAGTAGTGAGCAGTTCTTC
>TRBJ2-5|TRBD2|TRBV5-6|few
CASSVGPTSGIETQYF
TGTGCCAGCAGCGTGGGTCCGACTAGCGGGATAGAGACCCAGTACTTC
>TRBJ1-1|NA|TRBV6-2/TRBV6-3|NA
CVSSYPSGTNTEAFF
TGTGTCAGCAGTTACCCTTCCGGAACGAACACTGAAGCTTTCTTT
>TRBJ2-3|NA|TRBV24-1|NA
CATSDLSRGIRTTTDTQYF
TGTGCCACCAGTGATTTATCCCGTGGGATCCGAACGACCACAGATACGCAGTATTTT
>TRBJ2-5|NA|TRBV4-1|NA
CASSQAAGYQETQYF
TGCGCCAGCAGCCAAGCGGCGGGGTACCAAGAGACCCAGTACTTC
>TRBJ2-3|TRBD2|TRBV5-1|many
CASSSEGLPPDTQYF
TGCGCCAGCAGCTCAGAGGGACTACCGCCAGATACGCAGTATTTT
>TRBJ2-7|TRBD2|TRBV12-3/TRBV12-4|few
CASSYTSGYEQYF
TGTGCCAGCAGTTATACTAGCGGCTACGAGCAGTACTTC
>TRBJ2-3|TRBD2|TRBV2|few
CASGRTSGIGTTTIDTQYF
TGTGCCAGCGGGAGGACTAGCGGAATAGGGACGACTACGATAGATACGCAGTATTTT
>TRBJ2-3|NA|TRBV7-9|few
CASSSLRSSHTDTQYF
TGTGCCAGCAGCTCCCTTAGGAGCAGTCACACAGATACGCAGTATTTT
>TRBJ2-1|NA|TRBV12-3/TRBV12-4|few
CASSRAASGEQFF
TGTGCCAGCAGTCGCGCTGCATCGGGTGAGCAGTTCTTC
>TRBJ2-5|NA|TRBV12-3/TRBV12-4|many
CASSLGRGPQETQYF
TGTGCCAGCAGCCTAGGCCGGGGGCCTCAAGAGACCCAGTACTTC
>TRBJ2-3|NA|TRBV7-8|many
CASSHQGIVTDTQYF
TGTGCCAGCAGCCACCAGGGCATCGTCACAGATACGCAGTATTTT
>TRBJ2-7|NA|TRBV5-1|few
CASSLLQHEQYF
TGCGCCAGCAGCTTGCTACAGCACGAGCAGTACTTC
>TRBJ2-1|TRBD2|TRBV10-3|NA
CAISELAGANEQFF
TGTGCCATCAGTGAACTAGCGGGAGCAAATGAGCAGTTCTTC
>TRBJ2-1|NA|TRBV28|few
CASSLEGRLNNEQFF
TGTGCCAGCAGTTTAGAGGGGCGCCTCAACAATGAGCAGTTCTTC
>TRBJ2-5|NA|TRBV4-1|NA
CASSQEGRDLETQYF
TGCGCCAGCAGCCAAGAAGGCAGGGATCTGGAGACCCAGTACTTC
>TRBJ2-2|TRBD2|TRBV7-2|NA
CASSYGTSVTTGELFF
TGTGCCAGCAGCTACGGGACTAGTGTCACCACCGGGGAGCTGTTTTTT
>TRBJ1-1|TRBD1|TRBV7-9|few
CASSPIRGQPNTEAFF
TGTGCCAGCAGCCCGATTAGGGGACAGCCGAACACTGAAGCTTTCTTT
>TRBJ2-1|TRBD2|TRBV6-5|NA
CASSWGLAGGYEQFF
TGTGCCAGCAGTTGGGGACTAGCGGGAGGGTATGAGCAGTTCTTC
>TRBJ2-2|TRBD2|TRBV29-1|few
CSVVREGRTGELFF
TGCAGCGTTGTGCGGGAGGGCCGTACCGGGGAGCTGTTTTTT
>TRBJ2-3|NA|TRBV10-3|many
CAISSDGTDTQYF
TGTGCCATCAGCTCCGACGGCACAGATACGCAGTATTTT
>TRBJ2-1|NA|TRBV14|NA
CASSQVRGYNEQFF
TGTGCCAGCAGCCAAGTGAGAGGCTACAATGAGCAGTTCTTC
>TRBJ1-3|TRBD1|TRBV12-3/TRBV12-4|few
CASSPQGATGNTIYF
TGTGCCAGCAGTCCCCAGGGGGCGACTGGAAACACCATATATTTT
>TRBJ1-1|NA|TRBV27|many
CASSSIGAEAFF
TGTGCCAGCAGTTCAATCGGAGCCGAAGCTTTCTTT
>TRBJ1-1|TRBD1|TRBV3-1|NA
CASSPSAGGRGTEAFF
TGTGCCAGCAGCCCGAGCGCAGGGGGCAGAGGGACTGAAGCTTTCTTT
>TRBJ1-2|NA|TRBV7-9|few
CASSQNVRAYGYTF
TGTGCCAGCAGCCAGAACGTAAGGGCCTATGGCTACACCTTC
>TRBJ1-2|NA|TRBV2|few
CASSSGVSVGGYTF
TGTGCCAGCTCCTCCGGGGTGTCTGTCGGTGGCTACACCTTC
>TRBJ2-7|TRBD2|TRBV7-9|NA
CASSLSASGSSPYEQYF
TGTGCCAGCAGCTTAAGCGCTAGCGGGAGCTCCCCCTACGAGCAGTACTTC
>TRBJ2-2|TRBD2|TRBV4-1|few
CASSQGLADLEWTGELFF
TGCGCCAGCAGTCAAGGACTAGCGGACTTAGAATGGACCGGGGAGCTGTTTTTT
>TRBJ2-5|TRBD1|TRBV29-1|NA
CSVGQGTEETQYF
TGCAGCGTGGGACAGGGTACCGAAGAGACCCAGTACTTC
>TRBJ2-2|TRBD1|TRBV12-3/TRBV12-4|few
CASSPGGGMANTGELFF
TGTGCCAGCAGCCCAGGGGGCGGGATGGCGAACACCGGGGAGCTGTTTTTT
>TRBJ2-7|TRBD2|TRBV7-8|few
CASSLDGLAGAEQYF
TGTGCCAGCAGCTTAGATGGACTAGCGGGTGCCGAGCAGTACTTC
>TRBJ2-7|TRBD2|TRBV7-3|few
CASSPSSGSDEQYF
TGTGCCAGCAGCCCCAGTAGCGGGAGCGACGAGCAGTACTTC
>TRBJ1-1|NA|TRBV12-2|NA
CASRRQAMNTEAFF
TGTGCAAGTCGTCGACAGGCCATGAACACTGAAGCTTTCTTT